This section outlines one T cell receptor (beta chain) sequence together with its context. The sample comes from a study of CD8 T cells in Susac syndrome. The CDR3 loop spans 15 amino acids. Germline values: CDR1 PRHDT, CDR2 FYEKMQ (reference sequence). J lost 4 bases, V lost 5 bases, and 11 bases had no gene match. RNA was extracted with the RNeasy kit, and a quantity of 0.5 to 1 ug was reverse transcribed using random hexamers. One entry per CDR3 protein results from TCRdb running MiXCR on the immunoSEQ multiplex PCR reads. This table holds hundreds of thousands of distinct CDR3 sequences, 93% found once.

The chain links TRBV13 to TRBJ2-7; 7 bases agree with TRBD1. Specimen: CD4+ T cells from PBMCs. This TCR was sampled from a human donor with multiple sclerosis. CDR3 in amino acids: CASSNPHRGGYEQYV. CDR3 coding DNA: TGTGCCAGCAGCAATCCGCACAGGGGTGGGTACGAGCAGTACGTC.